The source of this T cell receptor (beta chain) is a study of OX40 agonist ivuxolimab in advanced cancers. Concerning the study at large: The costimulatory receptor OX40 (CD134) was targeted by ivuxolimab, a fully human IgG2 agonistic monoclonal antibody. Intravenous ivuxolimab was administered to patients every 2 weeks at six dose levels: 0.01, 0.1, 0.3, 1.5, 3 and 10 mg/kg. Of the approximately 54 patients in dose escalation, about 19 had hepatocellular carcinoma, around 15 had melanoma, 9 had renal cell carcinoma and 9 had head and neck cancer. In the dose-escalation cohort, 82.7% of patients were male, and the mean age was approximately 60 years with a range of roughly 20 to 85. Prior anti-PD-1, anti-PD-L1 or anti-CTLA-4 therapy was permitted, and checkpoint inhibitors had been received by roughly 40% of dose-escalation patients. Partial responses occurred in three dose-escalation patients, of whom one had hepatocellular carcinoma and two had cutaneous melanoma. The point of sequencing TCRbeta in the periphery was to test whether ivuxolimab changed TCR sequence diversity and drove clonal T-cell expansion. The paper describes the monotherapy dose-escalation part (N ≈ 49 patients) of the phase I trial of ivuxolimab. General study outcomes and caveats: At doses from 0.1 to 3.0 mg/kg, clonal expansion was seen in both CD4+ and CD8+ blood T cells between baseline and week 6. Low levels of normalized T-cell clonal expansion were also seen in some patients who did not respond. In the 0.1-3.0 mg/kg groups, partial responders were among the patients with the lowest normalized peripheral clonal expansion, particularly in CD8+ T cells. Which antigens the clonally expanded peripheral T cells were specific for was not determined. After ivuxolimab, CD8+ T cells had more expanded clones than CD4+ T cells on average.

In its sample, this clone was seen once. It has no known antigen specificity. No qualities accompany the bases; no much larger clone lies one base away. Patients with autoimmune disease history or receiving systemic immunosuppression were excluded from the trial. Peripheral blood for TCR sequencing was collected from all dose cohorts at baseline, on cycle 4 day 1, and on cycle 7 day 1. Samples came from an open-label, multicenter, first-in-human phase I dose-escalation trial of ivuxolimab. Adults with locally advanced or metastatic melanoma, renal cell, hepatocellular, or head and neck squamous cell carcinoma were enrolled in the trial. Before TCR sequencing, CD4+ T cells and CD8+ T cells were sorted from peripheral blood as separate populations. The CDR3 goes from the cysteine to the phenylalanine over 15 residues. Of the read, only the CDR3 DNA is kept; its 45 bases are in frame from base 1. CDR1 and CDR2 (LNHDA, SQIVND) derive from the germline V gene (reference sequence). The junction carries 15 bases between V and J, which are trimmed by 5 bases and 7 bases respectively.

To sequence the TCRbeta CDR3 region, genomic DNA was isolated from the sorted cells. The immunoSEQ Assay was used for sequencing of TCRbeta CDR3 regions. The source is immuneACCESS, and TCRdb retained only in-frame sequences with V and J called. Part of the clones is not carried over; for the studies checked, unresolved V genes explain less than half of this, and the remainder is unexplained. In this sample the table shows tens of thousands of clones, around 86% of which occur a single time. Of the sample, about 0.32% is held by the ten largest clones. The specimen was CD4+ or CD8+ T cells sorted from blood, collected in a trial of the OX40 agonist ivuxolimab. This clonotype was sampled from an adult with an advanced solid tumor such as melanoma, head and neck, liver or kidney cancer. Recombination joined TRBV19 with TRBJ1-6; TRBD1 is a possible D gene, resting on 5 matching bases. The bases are TGTGCCAGTAGTTTATCCCAGGGCCGGAATTCACCCCTCCACTTT. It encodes CASSLSQGRNSPLHF.